The sequence of this TCR beta chain was determined in a study of T cell changes during pregnancy in multiple sclerosis. This clone was seen a single time. Produced via immunoSEQ multiplex PCR; TCRdb's table is partial and in-frame only. The sample gives 30,000 to 45,000 clones, about nine tenths of which show up once; 0.43% is in the top ten. This sequence was found in a female donor with multiple sclerosis, enrolled in a pregnancy study. Sequencing was performed on CD4+ T cells from peripheral blood mononuclear cells, taken in the third trimester of pregnancy.

The CDR3 DNA reads TGCAGCGTTCAACTCTTGACTAGCGGGAGGGCCGGAGAGCAGTACTTC. Its protein product is CSVQLLTSGRAGEQYF. The rearrangement links TRBV29-1 to TRBJ2-7; TRBD2 agrees at 14 bases. V was clipped by 5 bases and J by 7 bases; unmatched bases: 13. This CDR3 spans 16 amino acids. Germline V gene sequence: CDR1 SQVTM, CDR2 ANQGSEA.